This T cell receptor (beta chain) stems from a study of CD8 T cells in Susac syndrome. Findings and limits, study-wide: Regarding the TCR sequencing and HLA analysis, the study admitted that a relatively small number of individuals were involved.

From blood CD8+ and CD4+ T cells, TCR beta sequences were generated. Through negative isolation, CD4+ and CD8+ T cells were obtained, while TEMRA cells were enriched using FACS. RNA in amounts of 0.5 to 1 ug was reverse transcribed with random hexamers. Multiplex PCR with immunoSEQ amplified the TCR beta CDR3 across 54 Vbeta and 13 Jbeta. TCRdb passed the immunoSEQ multiplex PCR reads through MiXCR, listing each CDR3 protein once. The sample has approximately 130,000 distinct CDR3 sequences; about 90% are singletons. Per germline, CDR1 MGHDK and CDR2 SYGVNS. The CDR3 is 16 residues long. V lost 3 bases, J lost 6 bases, and 11 bases stayed unmatched. Points on this clonotype: Antigen unknown.

The clonotype comes from a human donor with multiple sclerosis. V is TRBV25-1 and J is TRBJ2-1, with 7 nucleotides matching TRBD1. Sequencing used CD8+ T cells from PBMCs. CDR3 amino acids: CASSDLIGGALNEQFF. CDR3 DNA sequence: TGTGCCAGCAGTGATCTTATAGGGGGCGCCCTCAATGAGCAGTTCTTC.